A single sample gave rise to the 23 T cell receptor beta chains below, sequenced in a study of OX40 agonist ivuxolimab in advanced cancers. To prepare the library, the immunoSEQ multiplex PCR assay was applied. TCRdb obtained this table from immuneACCESS and retained in-frame rearrangements with V and J assigned. These tables miss some clones; where compared with another copy, unresolved V genes account for less than half of the shortfall, and the remainder is unexplained. The sample has tens of thousands of clones on record, around 81% of them singletons. The leading ten clones occupy under 7% of the sample. Sequenced material: CD4+ or CD8+ T cells sorted from blood, taken in a trial of the OX40 agonist ivuxolimab. The receptors shown here come from an adult with an advanced solid tumor such as melanoma, head and neck, liver or kidney cancer.

This chain uses TRBV9 with TRBJ1-3, with TRBD1 matching over 9 bases. With 3 bases clipped from V and 2 bases from J, the junction kept 9 bases outside the gene matches. CDR1 is SGDLS and CDR2 is YYNGEE in the germline V gene. The CDR3 consists of 17 residues. The CDR3 here is CASSARRDRVPGNTIYF. CDR3 in DNA: TGTGCCAGCAGCGCCCGACGGGACAGGGTCCCTGGAAACACCATATATTTT.

The CDR3 here is CASSGQRLNNEQFF. As DNA, the CDR3 is TGTGCCAGCAGCGGACAGAGATTAAACAATGAGCAGTTCTTC. The chain links TRBV28 to TRBJ2-1; a weak D match, TRBD1 (6 bases). The CDR3 sequence is 14 residues long. Per germline, CDR1 MDHEN and CDR2 SYDVKM. Trimming took 6 bases from V and 5 from J, leaving 14 bases between them. Filled out from reference TRBV28 and TRBJ2-1, the complete variable domain reads DVKVTQSSRYLVKRTGEKVFLECVQDMDHENMFWYRQDPGLGLRLIYFSYDVKMKEKGDIPEGYSVSREKKERFSLILESASTNQTSMYLCASSGQRLNNEQFFGPGTRLTVL.

The chain combines TRBV15 with TRBJ2-7; no clear D gene. Per the germline V gene, CDR1 is LNHNV and CDR2 is YYDKDF (reference sequence). The CDR3 length is 16 residues. Trimming left V 3 bases short and J 0 bases short, with 15 bases between. CDR3 DNA sequence: TGTGCCACCAGCAGCGGCGATACAACGAACTCCTACGAGCAGTACTTC. Its protein is CATSSGDTTNSYEQYF.

V usage is TRBV2 and J usage is TRBJ2-7; D is unresolved. Germline assignment: CDR1 SNHLY and CDR2 FYNNEI. Trimming shortened V by 7 bases and J by 3 bases, and 7 bases separated the two germline ends. The CDR3 is made up of 11 amino acids. In DNA form, the CDR3 reads TGTGCCAGCACCCTAGGCTACGAGCAGTACTTC. This codes for CASTLGYEQYF.

The chain employs TRBV5-1 and TRBJ1-4; weak D call: TRBD1 (6 bases). The CDR3 totals 15 residues. V was shortened by 4 bases and J by 2 bases, with 12 bases between the two germline ends. Germline V gene lookup returns CDR1 SGHRS and CDR2 YFSETQ. In DNA form, the CDR3 reads TGCGCCAGCAGCCTCACAGGGTCCACTAATGAAAAACTGTTTTTT. This sequence encodes CASSLTGSTNEKLFF.

The chain is built from TRBV5-1 and TRBJ2-2; 7 bases agree with TRBD2. Germline assignment: CDR1 SGHRS and CDR2 YFSETQ. V lost 4 bases to trimming and J lost 4 bases; unmatched junction nucleotides: 7. This CDR3 region has 15 residues. CDR3 region: CASSGLAETTGELFF. CDR3 DNA sequence: TGCGCCAGCAGCGGGCTAGCGGAGACCACCGGGGAGCTGTTTTTT.

The chain joins TRBV5-4 to TRBJ2-2, with 10 nucleotides matching TRBD1. This CDR3 spans 16 amino acids. V lost 4 bases to trimming and J lost 4 bases; unmatched junction nucleotides: 7. CDR1 SGHNT and CDR2 YYREEE come from the germline V gene (reference sequence). The CDR3 sequence is CASSPRQGAGTGELFF. CDR3 DNA sequence: TGTGCCAGCAGCCCCCGACAGGGGGCAGGCACCGGGGAGCTGTTTTTT.

The V call is TRBV29-1, the J call TRBJ2-1, with 7 bases fitting TRBD1. CDR1 and CDR2 (germline): SQVTM, ANQGSEA. V shed 3 bases, J shed 6 bases, and the junction held 11 bases outside the gene matches. The CDR3 length is 15 residues. CDR3 nucleotide sequence: TGCAGCGTTGATAGGGGGCGCATTGCAGTCAATGAGCAGTTCTTC. It encodes CSVDRGRIAVNEQFF.

This clone was counted once. The chain carries TRBV5-8 and TRBJ2-5; D might be TRBD1 (6 bases). The CDR3 totals 14 residues. Germline CDR1 is SGHTS and CDR2 is YDEGEE. V lost 2 bases, J lost 5 bases, and 13 bases lay in between. The CDR3 loop reads CASSFDRSLETQYF. CDR3 DNA sequence: TGTGCCAGCAGCTTTGACAGGAGCCTGGAGACCCAGTACTTC.

V usage is TRBV7-2 and J usage is TRBJ2-7; tentatively, D is TRBD1 (5 bases). Trimming removed 4 bases at V and 6 bases at J, with 16 bases between. Per the germline V gene, CDR1 is SGHTA and CDR2 is FQGNSA. This CDR3 is built from 14 residues. The CDR3 DNA sequence: TGTGCCAGCAGCTCCCAGAAGGGGCTCTTCGAGCAGTACTTC. Translated, it gives CASSSQKGLFEQYF.

This clone was observed a few times. The genes are TRBV2 and TRBJ2-7; D is undetermined. Trimming stripped 6 bases from V and 4 bases from J, with 13 bases between. This CDR3 spans 13 amino acids. Germline V gene lookup returns CDR1 SNHLY and CDR2 FYNNEI. CDR3 region: CASRSIGRYEQYV. Written as DNA, the CDR3 is TGTGCCAGCAGGTCTATAGGGCGGTACGAGCAGTACGTC.

The CDR3 loop reads CASSPNRDTGELFF. CDR3 bases: TGTGCCAGCAGCCCGAACAGGGACACCGGGGAGCTGTTTTTT. The V gene is TRBV28, the J gene TRBJ2-2; tentatively, D is TRBD1 (6 bases). The CDR3 loop spans 14 amino acids. V was shortened by 6 bases and J by 3 bases, with 11 bases between the two germline ends. Germline CDR1 is MDHEN and CDR2 is SYDVKM.

This chain links TRBV2 with TRBJ2-4; no firm D call. Germline values: CDR1 SNHLY, CDR2 FYNNEI. CDR3 size: 15 residues. The V gene lost 6 bases and the J gene lost 1 base, with 13 bases spanning the gap. DNA of the CDR3: TGTGCCAGCAGCGAAAGGGAAGGGGCCAAAAACATTCAGTACTTC. Translation: CASSEREGAKNIQYF.

The chain couples TRBV19 to TRBJ2-1; either TRBD1 or TRBD2 may supply D (5 bases each). Trimming removed 4 bases from V and 0 bases from J, with 7 bases in between. This CDR3 contains 14 residues. Germline values: CDR1 LNHDA, CDR2 SQIVND (reference sequence). The CDR3 DNA follows: TGTGCCAGTAGTACAGGGAGCTCCTACAATGAGCAGTTCTTC. This translates into CASSTGSSYNEQFF.

The chain uses TRBV5-1 and TRBJ1-2, with a tentative D call TRBD1 (6 bases). Germline lookup yields CDR1 SGHRS and CDR2 YFSETQ. V was trimmed by 4 bases and J by 5 bases, leaving 15 bases between them. CDR3 length: 14 amino acids. CDR3 in amino acids: CASSINPGVYGYTF. The CDR3 DNA sequence: TGCGCCAGCAGCATCAACCCAGGGGTGTATGGCTACACCTTC.

The gene calls are TRBV28 and TRBJ2-2; a possible D gene is TRBD1 (5 bases). This CDR3 has 13 residues. V was cut by 8 bases and J by 4 bases, with 11 bases left in between. CDR1 and CDR2 (germline): MDHEN, SYDVKM. The CDR3 reads CASRYDSTGELFF. In DNA, the CDR3 is TGTGCCAGCCGTTATGACAGCACCGGGGAGCTGTTTTTT.

V usage is TRBV7-4 and J usage is TRBJ2-7, with D unclear. Germline CDR1 reads SGHVT; CDR2 reads SQSDAQ. The CDR3 covers 13 residues. Between the trimmed V and J ends, which lost 6 bases and 2 bases, there was a span of 11 bases. The CDR3 loop is CASSHVTAYEQYV. CDR3 in DNA: TGTGCCAGCAGTCACGTCACAGCCTACGAGCAGTACGTC.

This rearrangement joins TRBV15 to TRBJ1-2, with D perhaps matching TRBD1 (5 bases). There are 18 residues in the CDR3. CDR1 is LNHNV and CDR2 is YYDKDF in the germline V gene (reference sequence). The germline V and J ends were trimmed by 0 bases and 2 bases, with 19 bases remaining between them. CDR3 bases: TGTGCCACCAGCAGAGATCTTGGTCGGGACGGCTGGAACTATGGCTACACCTTC. Its protein product is CATSRDLGRDGWNYGYTF.

CDR3 bases: TGTGCCAGCAGCCCGGGGTTGATCTACGAGCAGTACTTC. It codes for CASSPGLIYEQYF. The rearrangement uses TRBV7-2 and TRBJ2-7; D perhaps matches TRBD2 (5 bases). The CDR3 is 13 residues long. Trimming shortened V by 5 bases and J by 3 bases, and 11 bases separated the two germline ends. The germline V gene encodes CDR1 SGHTA and CDR2 FQGNSA.

This chain joins TRBV14 and TRBJ1-3; D call uncertain. The germline V gene has CDR1 SGHDN and CDR2 FVKESK. The CDR3 spans 15 residues. V dropped 5 bases and J dropped 0 bases, with 11 bases sitting between them. Here the CDR3 DNA reads TGTGCCAGCAGCGGGCAGTCCCTCTCTGGAAACACCATATATTTT. It specifies CASSGQSLSGNTIYF. Full variable domain (outside the CDR3, taken from reference TRBV14 and TRBJ1-3): EAGVTQFPSHSVIEKGQTVTLRCDPISGHDNLYWYRRVMGKEIKFLLHFVKESKQDESGMPNNRFLAERTGGTYSTLKVQPAELEDSGVYFCASSGQSLSGNTIYFGEGSWLTVV.

This sequence joins TRBV9 and TRBJ2-5, with D maybe TRBD2 (5 bases). This CDR3 has 15 residues. Germline V lookup: CDR1 SGDLS, CDR2 YYNGEE. With 0 bases removed from V and 3 bases from J, the gap between germline ends came to 12 bases. The CDR3 DNA reads as TGTGCCAGCAGCGTAGATCGAGGGTTGGAAGAGACCCAGTACTTC. It yields the protein CASSVDRGLEETQYF.

This sequence joins TRBV7-8 and TRBJ1-5; 9 bases fit TRBD1. The CDR3 consists of 16 residues. CDR1 SGHVS and CDR2 FQNEAQ come from the germline V gene. V shed 5 bases and J 5 bases; nucleotides not matched to a gene: 10. The CDR3 sequence is CASSLRWDRADQPQHF. In DNA form, the CDR3 reads TGTGCCAGCAGCCTCCGGTGGGACAGGGCGGATCAGCCCCAGCATTTT.

The J gene is TRBJ2-5, the V gene TRBV4-2, with 9 bases that match TRBD1. V lost 1 base, J lost 4 bases, and 7 bases stayed unmatched. CDR1 is LGHNA, CDR2 YNFKEQ, per germline. The CDR3 has 16 residues. CDR3: CASSQGRDRAGETQYF. CDR3 sequence (DNA): TGTGCCAGCAGCCAAGGCAGGGACAGGGCGGGAGAGACCCAGTACTTC.